This TCR beta chain was sequenced during a study of PD-1 blockade in classical Hodgkin lymphoma. Study information: Patients in the cohort were put on intravenous nivolumab, 3 mg/kg every 2 weeks. General study points: Relative to healthy donors, newly diagnosed patients reportedly had lower baseline TCR diversity, which was reported as lower still in relapsed/refractory patients.

Produced via immunoSEQ multiplex PCR; TCRdb's table is partial and in-frame only. The top ten hold approximately 8% of the sample, which has approximately 25,000 clones, 70% to 80% seen once. Every patient relapsed after autologous stem cell transplantation, and brentuximab vedotin exposure varied. This CDR3 contains 13 residues. V lost 0 bases and J lost 5, with 8 bases in between. Germline V gives CDR1 SGHNT, CDR2 YYREEE (reference sequence). This clone showed up just once. Antigen unknown. This sequence originates from a human donor with classical Hodgkin lymphoma. V usage is TRBV5-4 and J usage is TRBJ1-2; D is unresolved. Specimen: peripheral blood mononuclear cells (PBMCs), collected before the second cycle of nivolumab. The CDR3 DNA is TGTGCCAGCAGCTTGGATTGGCAGTATGGCTACACCTTC. It yields the protein CASSLDWQYGYTF.